A selection of T cell receptor beta chains follows, all from one sample in a study of blood T cell repertoires in COVID-19. Here immunoSEQ multiplex PCR was the method, and the copy in TCRdb shows in-frame clones only, minus some. The table shows around 56,000 clones, with roughly 90% occurring only once. Sequenced sample: peripheral blood. The receptor source for this set is a human donor in a cohort sampled during active COVID-19. The CDR3 runs from the conserved cysteine through the conserved F or W. The D gene is left open where the match is weak. The size entry is marked missing in some rows and otherwise reads once, few, many or a size class.

j_call clone_size d_call v_call cdr3_aa cdr3_nt
TRBJ2-1 NA TRBD2 TRBV4-3 CASSVAWTSGGPRNEQFF TGCGCCAGCAGCGTGGCCTGGACTAGCGGGGGGCCGCGGAATGAGCAGTTCTTC
TRBJ1-2 NA NA TRBV7-3 CASSSGGLVYGYTF TGTGCCAGCAGCTCCGGCGGACTGGTTTATGGCTACACCTTC
TRBJ2-7 NA NA TRBV6-5 CASSLDRNEQYF TGTGCCAGCAGTCTGGACAGAAACGAGCAGTACTTC
TRBJ2-5 NA NA TRBV19 CASSMRAQETQYF TGTGCCAGTAGTATGAGGGCGCAAGAGACCCAGTACTTC
TRBJ1-1 NA NA TRBV9 CASSVVGGNTEAFF TGTGCCAGCAGCGTAGTAGGGGGAAACACTGAAGCTTTCTTT
TRBJ1-1 NA NA TRBV9 CASSVRGSESMNTEAFF TGTGCCAGCAGCGTACGCGGCAGCGAATCTATGAACACTGAAGCTTTCTTT
TRBJ2-2 NA NA TRBV5-1 CASRANVRNTGELFF TGCGCCAGCAGAGCGAACGTAAGGAACACCGGGGAGCTGTTTTTT
TRBJ1-1 NA NA TRBV4-3 CASSQVFPLRRSTEAFF TGCGCCAGCAGCCAAGTTTTTCCTCTACGGAGGAGCACTGAAGCTTTCTTT
TRBJ2-5 NA TRBD2 TRBV18 CASSPTTSGGPGTQYF TGTGCCAGCTCACCTACGACTAGCGGGGGCCCTGGGACCCAGTACTTC
TRBJ1-5 NA NA TRBV4-1 CASSQDAGGRYQPQHF TGCGCCAGCAGCCAAGATGCGGGGGGCCGGTATCAGCCCCAGCATTTT
TRBJ2-7 NA TRBD2 TRBV4-2 CASSQQPSGGAPYEQYF TGTGCCAGCAGCCAACAACCTAGCGGGGGGGCCCCCTACGAGCAGTACTTC
TRBJ2-5 NA TRBD2 TRBV25-1 CASSARLAGGETQYF TGTGCCAGCAGTGCCCGACTAGCGGGAGGGGAGACCCAGTACTTC
TRBJ2-5 once TRBD2 TRBV10-3 CAIRGTSGEEYQETQYF TGTGCCATCAGAGGGACTAGCGGGGAGGAGTACCAAGAGACCCAGTACTTC
TRBJ2-5 NA TRBD1 TRBV18 CASSPRTGTGETQYF TGTGCCAGCTCACCACGGACAGGGACAGGGGAGACCCAGTACTTC
TRBJ1-3 NA TRBD1 TRBV7-7 CASSQHAGGTGFGNTIYF TGTGCCAGCAGCCAACACGCCGGCGGGACAGGGTTTGGAAACACCATATATTTT
TRBJ2-7 NA NA TRBV5-1 CASSLFQRYEQYF TGCGCCAGCAGCTTGTTCCAGAGGTACGAGCAGTACTTC